This T cell receptor beta chain was identified in a study of cytomegalovirus exposure and HLA in healthy donors. Profiling relied on immunoSEQ multiplex PCR, and the TCRdb table lists in-frame clones only, not all of them. Here the sample spans about 83,000 clones, 95% to 97% being singletons. The CDR3 length is 16 residues. V gave up 5 bases and J gave up 0 bases, with 11 bases separating them. Germline CDR1 and CDR2: SGHVS and FNYEAQ. This clone was counted a single time. The gene calls are TRBV7-6 and TRBJ2-6; no definite D call. What was sequenced was PBMCs. The TCR sequence derives from a woman aged 18 to 35 in good health and CMV-seronegative. The CDR3 sequence: CASSIARSSGANVLTF. The CDR3 bases are TGTGCCAGCAGCATCGCAAGGAGCTCTGGGGCCAACGTCCTGACTTTC. Based on the CDR3 plus reference TRBV7-6 and TRBJ2-6, the full variable domain is GAGVSQSPRYKVTKRGQDVALRCDPISGHVSLYWYRQALGQGPEFLTYFNYEAQQDKSGLPNDRFSAERPEGSISTLTIQRTEQRDSAMYRCASSIARSSGANVLTFGAGSRLTVL.